A single sample gave rise to the 8 T cell receptor beta chains below, sequenced in a study of CD8+CD57+ T cells in acquired aplastic anemia. Genomic DNA, serving as template, underwent TCR beta VDJ and CDR3 profiling. TCRdb used MiXCR to reprocess the reads, holding one entry per CDR3 protein. The table lists roughly 160,000 distinct CDR3 sequences, 47% of them singletons. Patients sequenced had flow cytometry evidence of CD8+CD57+ cell expansion. The sample consisted of sorted CD4+, CD8+, or CD8+CD57+ T cells (not recorded which) from PBMCs. These receptors all stem from a human donor with aplastic anemia.

This clonotype has a count of ten or more. The chain has TRBV11-2 and TRBJ2-7; tentative D call: TRBD1 (6 bases). V was shortened by 6 bases and J by 4 bases, with 22 bases between the two germline ends. The CDR3 consists of 16 residues. Germline CDR1 SGHAT, CDR2 FQNNGV. CDR3 sequence (DNA): TGTGCCAGCAGTTTCGGGACACTCGGATCCAGTTACGAGCAGTACTTC. Translation: CASSFGTLGSSYEQYF.

This clonotype was picked up many times. The chain is built from TRBV19 and TRBJ1-2, with D possibly being TRBD1 (5 bases). This CDR3 is 15 amino acids long. Trimming took 5 bases from V and 2 from J, leaving 15 bases between them. Germline-derived CDR1 and CDR2 are LNHDA and SQIVND (reference sequence). The CDR3 bases are TGTGCCAGTAGTCGAGCCGGGACGGTAAACTATGGCTACACCTTC. Translation gives CASSRAGTVNYGYTF.

In this sample, this clonotype turned up a few times. It may be a read error: a sequence one base away is much more abundant. The V gene is TRBV19, the J gene TRBJ2-1, with no clear D. CDR3 length: 15 residues. Trimming took 4 bases from V and 6 from J, leaving 16 bases between them. The germline CDR1 and CDR2 sequences are LNHDA and SQIVND (reference sequence). CDR3 in amino acids: CASSRFRDASNEQFF. In nucleotides, the CDR3 is TGTGCCAGTAGTAGATTTCGAGACGCCAGCAATGAGCAGTTCTTC.

This clonotype has just one count. At one boundary the junction diverges from the germline segment, which might be a read error. V and J are TRBV7-9 and TRBJ2-7; tentatively, D is TRBD2 (5 bases). The CDR3 totals 15 residues. From germline, CDR1 is SEHNR and CDR2 FQNEAQ (reference sequence). DNA of the CDR3: TGTGCCAGCAGCCAAGCGGAGGAGGTAATCTACGGGCAGTACTTC. It encodes CASSQAEEVIYGQYF.

The rearrangement links TRBV7-2 to TRBJ1-6; tentative D call: TRBD1 (6 bases). Trimming left V 5 bases short and J 8 bases short, with 13 bases between. Germline V gene data show CDR1 as SGHTA and CDR2 as FQGNSA. CDR3 length: 14 amino acids. The CDR3 reads CASSPRTADSPLHF. CDR3 bases: TGTGCCAGCAGCCCCCGGACAGCGGATTCACCCCTCCACTTT.

This clonotype was detected ten times or more. The chain is built from TRBV5-1 and TRBJ2-6; D call uncertain. Germline V gene lookup returns CDR1 SGHRS and CDR2 YFSETQ. The CDR3 contains 15 residues. The V and J ends lost 4 bases and 1 base respectively, with 9 bases between them. CDR3 nucleotide sequence: TGCGCCAGCAGCAGCTCAGGATCTGGGGCCAACGTCCTGACTTTC. The encoded protein is CASSSSGSGANVLTF.

This clonotype was found a few times. The V and J genes are TRBV20-1 and TRBJ2-1; TRBD2 agrees at 8 bases. V lost 6 bases, J lost 4 bases, and 5 bases stayed unmatched. The CDR3 covers 13 residues. CDR1 and CDR2 (germline): DFQATT, SNEGSKA (reference sequence). CDR3 coding DNA: TGCAGTGCCCTTAGCGGGACGTACAATGAGCAGTTCTTC. It encodes CSALSGTYNEQFF.

About this clonotype: This sequence may be a read error, since a much larger clone differs from it by one base. The V and J genes are TRBV7-3 and TRBJ2-1, with 8 bases that match TRBD1. The CDR3 runs to 14 residues. The germline gives CDR1 SGHTA, CDR2 FQGTGA. The CDR3: CASSLTGDRNVQFF. Here the CDR3 DNA reads TGTGCCAGCAGCTTAACGGGGGACAGGAATGTGCAGTTCTTC.